This entry features one TCR beta chain sequence. This entry is derived from a study of blood T cell repertoires in COVID-19. On the study more broadly: The cDNA or gDNA used as material had been derived from T cells, B-cell-depleted T cells, or PBMCs.

Only in-frame clones appear in the TCRdb table, and some are missing; sequencing was by immunoSEQ multiplex PCR. The sample yields 200,000 to 250,000 clones, around 86% seen once. The CDR3 runs to 13 residues. V lost 10 bases and J lost 7, with 17 bases in between. Looked up from germline, CDR1 is SGHTA and CDR2 is FQGTGA. The chain has TRBV7-3 and TRBJ1-5; no reliable D call. The source material was peripheral blood. This clonotype originated in a woman in her 70s with active or convalescent COVID-19. CDR3 sequence reads: CATSSSGAQPQHF. CDR3 bases: TGTGCCACCTCCAGTTCTGGTGCCCAGCCCCAGCATTTT.